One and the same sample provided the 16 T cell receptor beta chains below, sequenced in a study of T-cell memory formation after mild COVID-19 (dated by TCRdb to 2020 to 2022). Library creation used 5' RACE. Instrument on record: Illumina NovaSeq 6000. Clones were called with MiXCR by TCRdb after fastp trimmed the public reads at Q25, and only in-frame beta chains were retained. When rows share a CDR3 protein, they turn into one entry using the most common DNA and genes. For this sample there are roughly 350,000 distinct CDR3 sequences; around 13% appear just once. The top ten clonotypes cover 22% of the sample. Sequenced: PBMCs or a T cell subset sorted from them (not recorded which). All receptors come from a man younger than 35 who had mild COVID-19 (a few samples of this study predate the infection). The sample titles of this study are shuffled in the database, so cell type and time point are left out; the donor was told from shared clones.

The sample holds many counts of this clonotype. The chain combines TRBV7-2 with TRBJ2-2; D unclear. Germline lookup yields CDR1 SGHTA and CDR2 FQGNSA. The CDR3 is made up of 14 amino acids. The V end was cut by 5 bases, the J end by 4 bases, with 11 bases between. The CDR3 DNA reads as TGTGCCAGCAGCGCGCGTCCCGCCACCGGGGAGCTGTTTTTT. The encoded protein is CASSARPATGELFF.

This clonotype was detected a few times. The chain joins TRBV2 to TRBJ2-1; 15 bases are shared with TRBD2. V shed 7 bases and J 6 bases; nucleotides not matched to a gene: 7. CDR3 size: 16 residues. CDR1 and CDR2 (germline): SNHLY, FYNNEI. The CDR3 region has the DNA TGTGCCAGCACCCAGGGACTAGCGGGGGGAGGCAATGAGCAGTTCTTC. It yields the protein CASTQGLAGGGNEQFF.

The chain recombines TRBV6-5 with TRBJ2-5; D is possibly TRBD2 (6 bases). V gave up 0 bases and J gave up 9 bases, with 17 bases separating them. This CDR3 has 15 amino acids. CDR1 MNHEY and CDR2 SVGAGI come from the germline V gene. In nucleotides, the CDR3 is TGTGCCAGCAGTTACTCGAGTACGGGGACGGGGGCCCAGTACTTC. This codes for CASSYSSTGTGAQYF.

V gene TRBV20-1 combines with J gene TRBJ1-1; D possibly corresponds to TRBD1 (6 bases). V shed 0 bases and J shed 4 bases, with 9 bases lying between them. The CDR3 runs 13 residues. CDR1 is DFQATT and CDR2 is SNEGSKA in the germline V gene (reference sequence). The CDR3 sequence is CSAREGRGTEAFF. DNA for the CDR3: TGCAGTGCTAGAGAAGGCAGGGGCACTGAAGCTTTCTTT.

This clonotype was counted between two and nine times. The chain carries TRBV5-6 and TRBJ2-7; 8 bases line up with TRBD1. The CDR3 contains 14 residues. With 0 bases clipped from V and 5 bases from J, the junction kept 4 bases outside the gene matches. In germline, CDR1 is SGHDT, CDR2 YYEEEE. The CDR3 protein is CASSLGQGIDEQYF. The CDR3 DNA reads TGTGCCAGCAGCTTGGGACAGGGGATCGACGAGCAGTACTTC.

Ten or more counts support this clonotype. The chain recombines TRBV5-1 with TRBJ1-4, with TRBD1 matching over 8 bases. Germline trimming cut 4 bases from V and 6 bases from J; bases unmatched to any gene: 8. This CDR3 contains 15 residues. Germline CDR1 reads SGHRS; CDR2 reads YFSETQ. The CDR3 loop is CASSPGGRRDEKLFF. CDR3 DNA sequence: TGCGCCAGCAGCCCAGGGGGCCGGAGAGATGAAAAACTGTTTTTT.

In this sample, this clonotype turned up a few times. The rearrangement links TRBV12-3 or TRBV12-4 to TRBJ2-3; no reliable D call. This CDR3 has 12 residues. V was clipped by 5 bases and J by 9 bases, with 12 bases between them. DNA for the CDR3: TGTGCCAGCAGTCCCACTGTGGGGACGCAGTATTTT. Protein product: CASSPTVGTQYF.

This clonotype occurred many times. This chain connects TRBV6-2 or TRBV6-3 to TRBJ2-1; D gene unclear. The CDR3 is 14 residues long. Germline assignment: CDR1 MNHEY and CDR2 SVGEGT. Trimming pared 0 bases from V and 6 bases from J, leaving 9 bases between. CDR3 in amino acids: CASSYSLVSNEQFF. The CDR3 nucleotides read TGTGCCAGCAGTTACTCGTTAGTCAGCAATGAGCAGTTCTTC.

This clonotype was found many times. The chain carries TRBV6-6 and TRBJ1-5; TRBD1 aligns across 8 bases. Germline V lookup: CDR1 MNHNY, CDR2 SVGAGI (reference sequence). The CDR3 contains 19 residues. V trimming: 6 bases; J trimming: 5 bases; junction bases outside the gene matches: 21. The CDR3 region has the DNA TGTGCCAGCAGGACCCGGAGGGGACAGGTCGGTGTGAGGGATCAGCCCCAGCATTTT. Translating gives CASRTRRGQVGVRDQPQHF.

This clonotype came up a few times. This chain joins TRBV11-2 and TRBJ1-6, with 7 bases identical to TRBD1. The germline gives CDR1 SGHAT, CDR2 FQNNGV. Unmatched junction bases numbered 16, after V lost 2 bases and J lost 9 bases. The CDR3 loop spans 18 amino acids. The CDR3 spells CASSLQQQGRGRGSPLHF. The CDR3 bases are TGTGCCAGCAGCTTACAGCAGCAGGGTAGGGGGCGCGGTTCACCCCTCCACTTT.

The CDR3 sequence: CASGRGQTAYTDTQYF. The DNA of the CDR3 is TGCGCCAGCGGAAGAGGACAGACAGCCTACACAGATACGCAGTATTTT. The chain carries TRBV5-1 and TRBJ2-3, with a tentative D call TRBD1 (6 bases). Germline assignment: CDR1 SGHRS and CDR2 YFSETQ. V shed 7 bases and J shed 2 bases, with 20 bases lying between them. CDR3 size: 16 residues.

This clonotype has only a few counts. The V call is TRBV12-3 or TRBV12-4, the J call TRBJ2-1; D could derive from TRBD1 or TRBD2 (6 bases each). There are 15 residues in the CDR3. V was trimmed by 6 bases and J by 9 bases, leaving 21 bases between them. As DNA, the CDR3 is TGTGCCAGCAGCACCGACCACTGGGGGGCGGGTGAGCAGTTCTTC. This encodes CASSTDHWGAGEQFF.

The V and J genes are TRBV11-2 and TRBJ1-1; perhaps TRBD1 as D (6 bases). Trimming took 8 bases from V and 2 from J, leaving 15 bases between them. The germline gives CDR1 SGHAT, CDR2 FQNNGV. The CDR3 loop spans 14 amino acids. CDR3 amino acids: CASAPGAGNTEAFF. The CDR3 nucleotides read TGTGCCAGCGCCCCGGGGGCGGGTAACACTGAAGCTTTCTTT. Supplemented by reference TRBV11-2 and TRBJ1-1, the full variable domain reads EAGVAQSPRYKIIEKRQSVAFWCNPISGHATLYWYQQILGQGPKLLIQFQNNGVVDDSQLPKDRFSAERLKGVDSTLKIQPAKLEDSAVYLCASAPGAGNTEAFFGQGTRLTVV.

The DNA for the CDR3 is TGTGCCAGCAGCCAAGAGGAAGGGCAAGCTGCTTTCTTT. This encodes CASSQEEGQAAFF. The chain has TRBV14 and TRBJ1-1; D gene ambiguous. CDR1 SGHDN and CDR2 FVKESK come from the germline V gene. This CDR3 is built from 13 residues. Between the trimmed V and J ends, which lost 0 bases and 11 bases, there was a span of 13 bases.

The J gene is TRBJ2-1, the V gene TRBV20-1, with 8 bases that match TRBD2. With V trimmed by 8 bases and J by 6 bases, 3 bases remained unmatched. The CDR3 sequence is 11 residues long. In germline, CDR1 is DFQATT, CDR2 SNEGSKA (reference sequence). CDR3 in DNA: TGCAGTCCTCGGGGGGGCAATGAGCAGTTCTTC. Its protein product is CSPRGGNEQFF.

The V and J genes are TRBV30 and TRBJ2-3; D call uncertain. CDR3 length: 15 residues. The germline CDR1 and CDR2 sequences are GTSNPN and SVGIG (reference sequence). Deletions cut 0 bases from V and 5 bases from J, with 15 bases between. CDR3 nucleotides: TGTGCCTGGAGTGTACGGCCACGAGTGGAAGATACGCAGTATTTT. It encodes CAWSVRPRVEDTQYF.